This T cell receptor beta chain was recorded in a study of cytomegalovirus exposure and HLA in healthy donors. Notes on this clone: Its target is not known.

Study observations and caveats: The classifier was said to identify cytomegalovirus status with high specificity and sensitivity.

The germline V gene has CDR1 SGHDT and CDR2 YYEEEE. Trimming removed 0 bases from V and 3 bases from J, with 4 bases in between. CDR3 length equals 13 residues. Primers: 60 Vbeta forward and 13 Jbeta reverse. Clones were read by immunoSEQ multiplex PCR, and TCRdb kept only the in-frame ones, dropping some. This table has around 170,000 clones, around 85% appearing once. The gene calls are TRBV5-6 and TRBJ1-5, with D uncertain. This sequence was found in a man over 45 in good health and CMV-seropositive. What was sequenced was PBMCs. CDR3 nucleotides: TGTGCCAGCAGCTTGGCGTCCAATCAGCCCCAGCATTTT. This codes for CASSLASNQPQHF.